This T cell receptor (beta chain) originates from a study of cytomegalovirus exposure and HLA in healthy donors. The germline V gene encodes CDR1 SGDLS and CDR2 YYNGEE. The CDR3 contains 15 residues. Trimming took 3 bases from V and 8 from J; bases not matched to a gene: 4. 13 Jbeta primers and 60 Vbeta primers were used for the PCR. Here immunoSEQ multiplex PCR was the method, and the copy in TCRdb shows in-frame clones only, minus some. This sample's table reports under 100,000 clones. The V gene is TRBV9, the J gene TRBJ2-1, with TRBD2 identical over 14 bases. This receptor was identified in a woman in her thirties in good health and CMV-seronegative. Sequenced input: PBMCs. CDR3 region: CASSAGLAGGHEQFF. In nucleotides, the CDR3 is TGTGCCAGCAGCGCAGGACTAGCGGGGGGCCATGAGCAGTTCTTC.